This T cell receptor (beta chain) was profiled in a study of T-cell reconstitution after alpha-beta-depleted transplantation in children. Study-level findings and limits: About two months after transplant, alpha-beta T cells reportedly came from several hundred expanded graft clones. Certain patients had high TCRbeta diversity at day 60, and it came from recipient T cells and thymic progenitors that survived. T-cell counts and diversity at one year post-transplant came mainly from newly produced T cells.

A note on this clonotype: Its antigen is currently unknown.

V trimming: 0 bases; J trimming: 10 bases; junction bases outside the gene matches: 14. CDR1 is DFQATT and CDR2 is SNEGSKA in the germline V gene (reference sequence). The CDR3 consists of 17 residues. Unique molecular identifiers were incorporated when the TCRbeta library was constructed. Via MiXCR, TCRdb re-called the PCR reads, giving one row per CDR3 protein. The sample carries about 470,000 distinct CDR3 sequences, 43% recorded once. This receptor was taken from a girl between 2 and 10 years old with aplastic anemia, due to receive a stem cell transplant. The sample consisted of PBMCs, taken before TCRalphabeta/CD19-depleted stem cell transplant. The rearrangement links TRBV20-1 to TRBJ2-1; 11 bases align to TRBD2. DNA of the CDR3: TGCAGTGCTAGAGATCCTAGCGGGAGGCACGCCCCCACGGAGCAGTTCTTC. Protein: CSARDPSGRHAPTEQFF.